The next 11 T cell receptor beta chains were all read from a single sample in a study of blood T cells in healthy people across ages. The use of a sample-barcoded 5' primer and a J-beta primer mix characterized a second PCR of about 6 to 12 cycles. One entry per CDR3 protein, called by TCRdb with MiXCR from the 5' RACE reads. The sample contains around 800,000 distinct CDR3 sequences, roughly 46% of which appear only once. Sequenced: blood. Receptor source: a man of 80 years or more in good health.

J is TRBJ2-1 and V is TRBV28; a weak D match, TRBD2 (5 bases). This CDR3 has 19 amino acids. Trimming pared 8 bases from V and 0 bases from J, leaving 26 bases between. The germline CDR1 and CDR2 sequences are MDHEN and SYDVKM. CDR3 protein: CASVSERPRVESSYNEQFF. DNA of the CDR3: TGTGCCAGCGTTTCCGAGCGGCCAAGGGTCGAAAGCTCCTACAATGAGCAGTTCTTC.

The chain combines TRBV5-1 with TRBJ2-1; no clear D. The CDR3 runs to 16 residues. V shed 4 bases and J shed 0 bases, with 14 bases lying between them. CDR1 and CDR2 (germline): SGHRS, YFSETQ. CDR3 protein: CASSAAASSSYNEQFF. Written as DNA, the CDR3 is TGCGCCAGCAGCGCCGCGGCCTCTAGCTCCTACAATGAGCAGTTCTTC.

Only a few counts were recorded for this clonotype. In DNA, the CDR3 is TGTGCCAGCCAACGGGACTCGCACAATGAGCAGTTCTTC. This translates into CASQRDSHNEQFF. The chain is built from TRBV7-2 and TRBJ2-1; D perhaps matches TRBD2 (6 bases). The germline CDR1 and CDR2 sequences are SGHTA and FQGNSA. The CDR3 consists of 13 residues. V lost 8 bases and J 5 bases, leaving 13 bases between the germline ends.

The rearrangement uses TRBV5-1 and TRBJ2-5; 10 nucleotides line up with TRBD1. TRBJ2-7 explains the end of the DNA better; the J call may be wrong. The CDR3 has 14 residues. The germline V gene has CDR1 SGHRS and CDR2 YFSETQ. Here the CDR3 DNA reads TGCGCCAGCAGCCCCCGGGACAGGGGCCACGAGCAGTACTTC. Its translation: CASSPRDRGHEQYF.

This clonotype was detected many times. This chain joins TRBV4-3 and TRBJ2-7; 14 nucleotides line up with TRBD2. With 4 bases clipped from V and 7 bases from J, the junction kept 9 bases outside the gene matches. Looked up from germline, CDR1 is LGHNA and CDR2 is YSLEER. CDR3 length: 16 amino acids. This chain's CDR3 is CASSRSTSGRVGEQYF. The CDR3 region has the DNA TGCGCCAGCAGCCGGTCGACTAGCGGGAGGGTTGGGGAGCAGTACTTC.

This clonotype was counted only a few times. The chain is built from TRBV2 and TRBJ2-7, with 11 bases lining up with TRBD1. The CDR3 extends over 15 amino acids. Germline-derived CDR1 and CDR2 are SNHLY and FYNNEI. The junction had 10 bases not matched to a gene; V was cut back by 6 bases and J by 6 bases. The CDR3 here is CASSAGDRGGLEQYF. The DNA of the CDR3 is TGTGCCAGCAGCGCCGGGGACAGGGGGGGGCTCGAGCAGTACTTC.

The chain is built from TRBV18 and TRBJ1-1; no clear D gene. Germline V gives CDR1 KGHSH, CDR2 LQKENI. CDR3 size: 16 residues. The V and J ends lost 2 bases and 4 bases respectively, with 17 bases between them. The CDR3 sequence: CASSPEAMRLGTEAFF. For the CDR3, the DNA is TGTGCCAGCTCACCAGAGGCGATGAGACTAGGCACTGAAGCTTTCTTT.

This chain joins TRBV24-1 and TRBJ2-7, with TRBD1 matching 7 bases. The CDR3 contains 17 residues. Germline V gives CDR1 KGHDR, CDR2 SFDVKD. With 0 bases clipped from V and 7 bases from J, the junction kept 14 bases outside the gene matches. The CDR3 bases are TGTGCCACCAGTGATTTGCCACGGCAGGGGGAAAACAATGAGCAGTACTTC. Translation: CATSDLPRQGENNEQYF.

This clonotype showed up just a few times. For the CDR3, the DNA is TGTGCCAGCAGCTTGGGAGACGGGGGCTATTCACCCCTCCACTTT. Its translation: CASSLGDGGYSPLHF. This chain connects TRBV5-5 to TRBJ1-6; weak D call: TRBD1 (6 bases). Germline V lookup: CDR1 SGHKS, CDR2 YYEKEE (reference sequence). The CDR3 is 15 amino acids. The germline V and J ends were trimmed by 0 bases and 8 bases, with 12 bases remaining between them.

Worth noting for this clonotype: An end of the junction does not agree with germline; a read error may underlie this. The genes are TRBV5-1 and TRBJ2-5; tentative D call: TRBD2 (6 bases). Germline V gene sequence: CDR1 SGHRS, CDR2 YFSETQ. This CDR3 spans 13 amino acids. CDR3 nucleotides: TGCGCCAGCAGCTTGTCTAGCGTAGAGACCCGGTACTTC. As protein: CASSLSSVETRYF.

This clonotype was seen more than once but under ten times. The rearrangement joins TRBV2 to TRBJ2-3, with TRBD2 matching over 8 bases. The germline CDR1 and CDR2 sequences are SNHLY and FYNNEI. The CDR3 covers 15 residues. Germline trimming cut 2 bases from V and 3 bases from J; bases unmatched to any gene: 4. The CDR3 DNA reads as TGTGCCAGCAGTGAAAGGGGACTAGGTACAGATACGCAGTATTTT. Protein sequence: CASSERGLGTDTQYF.